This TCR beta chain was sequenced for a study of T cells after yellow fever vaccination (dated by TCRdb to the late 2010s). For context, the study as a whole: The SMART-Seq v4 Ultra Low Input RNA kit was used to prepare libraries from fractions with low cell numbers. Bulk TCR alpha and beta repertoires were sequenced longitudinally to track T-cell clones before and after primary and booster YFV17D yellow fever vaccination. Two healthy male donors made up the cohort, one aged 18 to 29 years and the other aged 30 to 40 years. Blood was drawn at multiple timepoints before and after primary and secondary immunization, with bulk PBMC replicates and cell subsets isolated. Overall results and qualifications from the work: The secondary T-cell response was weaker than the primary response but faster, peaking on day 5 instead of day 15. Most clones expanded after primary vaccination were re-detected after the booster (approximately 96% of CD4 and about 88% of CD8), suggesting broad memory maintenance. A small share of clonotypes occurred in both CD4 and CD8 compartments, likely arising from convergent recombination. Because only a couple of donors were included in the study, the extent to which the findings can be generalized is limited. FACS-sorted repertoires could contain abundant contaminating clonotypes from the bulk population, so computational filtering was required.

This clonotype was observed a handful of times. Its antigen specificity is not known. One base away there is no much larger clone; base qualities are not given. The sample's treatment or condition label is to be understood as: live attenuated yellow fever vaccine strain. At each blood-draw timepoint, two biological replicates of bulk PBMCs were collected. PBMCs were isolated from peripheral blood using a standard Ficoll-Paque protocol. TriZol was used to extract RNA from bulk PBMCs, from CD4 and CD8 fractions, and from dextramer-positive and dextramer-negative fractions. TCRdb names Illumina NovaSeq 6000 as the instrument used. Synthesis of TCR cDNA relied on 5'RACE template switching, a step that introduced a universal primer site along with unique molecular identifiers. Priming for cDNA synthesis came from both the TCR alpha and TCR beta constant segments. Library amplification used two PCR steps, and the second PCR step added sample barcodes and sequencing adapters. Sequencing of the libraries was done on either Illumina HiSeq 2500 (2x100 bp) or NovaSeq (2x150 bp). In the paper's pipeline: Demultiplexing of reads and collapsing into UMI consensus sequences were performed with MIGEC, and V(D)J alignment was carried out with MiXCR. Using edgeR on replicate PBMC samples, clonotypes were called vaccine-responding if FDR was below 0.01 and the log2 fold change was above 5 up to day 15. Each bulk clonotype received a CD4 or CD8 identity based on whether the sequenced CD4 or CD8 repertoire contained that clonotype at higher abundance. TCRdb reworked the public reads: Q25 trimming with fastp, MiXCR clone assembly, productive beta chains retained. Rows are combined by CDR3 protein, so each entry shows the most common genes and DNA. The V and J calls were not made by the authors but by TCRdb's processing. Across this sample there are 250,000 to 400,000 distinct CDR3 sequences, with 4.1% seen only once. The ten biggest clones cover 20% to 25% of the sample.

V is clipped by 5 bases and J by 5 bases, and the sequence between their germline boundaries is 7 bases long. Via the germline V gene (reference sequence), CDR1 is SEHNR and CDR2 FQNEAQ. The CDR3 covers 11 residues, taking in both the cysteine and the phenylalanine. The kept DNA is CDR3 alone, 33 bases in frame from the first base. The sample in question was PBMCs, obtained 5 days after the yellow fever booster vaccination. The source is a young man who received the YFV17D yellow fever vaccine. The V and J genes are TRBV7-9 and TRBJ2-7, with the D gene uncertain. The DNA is TGTGCCAGCAGCCCCCGGGACGAGCAGTACTTC. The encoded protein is CASSPRDEQYF.